The T cell receptor (beta chain) under discussion was sequenced for a study of blood T cell repertoires in COVID-19. Original handling: Scientists estimated how many nucleated cells there were by amplifying reference gene primers. Profiling relied on immunoSEQ multiplex PCR, and the TCRdb table lists in-frame clones only, not all of them. V, J and clone size are those of that table, while D and trimming were read from the DNA. The sample carries some 330,000 clones, about 90% recorded once. On this clone itself: The sample has other DNA sequences that encode this CDR3 too.

Germline V gives CDR1 SGDLS, CDR2 YYNGEE. This CDR3 has 14 amino acids. Trimming left V 0 bases short and J 3 bases short, with 9 bases between. This chain links TRBV9 with TRBJ1-1; D unclear. The receptor's source is a man younger than 45 who had recovered from COVID-19. What was sequenced was PBMCs or T cells enriched from blood (not recorded which). The CDR3 DNA is TGTGCCAGCAGCGTAGACGTCCAGGACACTGAAGCTTTCTTT. Protein: CASSVDVQDTEAFF.